These 18 T cell receptor beta chains originate from one sample sequenced in a study of blood T cell repertoires in COVID-19. This table comes from immunoSEQ multiplex PCR, and its TCRdb copy is limited to in-frame clones, with some not included. The sample yields about 190,000 clones, about 86% seen once. The specimen was peripheral blood. These receptors were obtained from a man aged 25 to 40 with active or convalescent COVID-19.

V gene TRBV29-1 combines with J gene TRBJ2-7; TRBD1 is a possible D gene (5 bases). Trimming stripped 7 bases from V and 2 bases from J, with 12 bases between. The CDR3 consists of 12 residues. Germline lookup yields CDR1 SQVTM and CDR2 ANQGSEA. The CDR3 sequence is CSAADSTYEQYF. CDR3 sequence (DNA): TGCAGCGCCGCAGACAGTACCTACGAGCAGTACTTC.

V is TRBV11-3 and J is TRBJ1-1, with a weak D call TRBD1 (5 bases). V lost 4 bases and J 0 bases, leaving 9 bases between the germline ends. The CDR3 runs 14 residues. CDR1 and CDR2 from the germline V gene are SGHNT and YENEEA. The CDR3 nucleotides are TGTGCCAGCAGCTCAGGGAATCTGAACACTGAAGCTTTCTTT. This encodes CASSSGNLNTEAFF.

Details on this clone: The same CDR3 arises from other DNA sequences in this sample as well. The V call is TRBV2, the J call TRBJ1-1; 9 nucleotides line up with TRBD1. From germline, CDR1 is SNHLY and CDR2 FYNNEI. The V segment lost 9 bases and the J segment 1 base; nucleotides outside the gene matches: 3. The CDR3 is 13 amino acids. The CDR3 sequence is CASSGQGNTEAFF. CDR3 DNA: TGTGCCAGTTCGGGACAGGGGAACACTGAAGCTTTCTTT.

This chain links TRBV19 with TRBJ1-6; D remains unclear. Trimming took 7 bases from V and 0 from J, leaving 7 bases between them. The CDR3 covers 14 residues. Germline V CDR1 and CDR2: LNHDA, SQIVND (reference sequence). The CDR3 DNA reads as TGTGCCAGTAAGCGGAGCTCCTATAATTCACCCCTCCACTTT. Translating it yields CASKRSSYNSPLHF. The complete variable domain, with remaining parts taken from reference TRBV19 and TRBJ1-6, reads DGGITQSPKYLFRKEGQNVTLSCEQNLNHDAMYWYRQDPGQGLRLIYYSQIVNDFQKGDIAEGYSVSREKKESFPLTVTSAQKNPTAFYLCASKRSSYNSPLHFGNGTRLTVT.

This chain uses TRBV21-1 with TRBJ1-2; the table calls TRBD1, which could not be checked here. TRBV21-1 is recorded as a pseudogene. The length of the CDR3 is 14 residues. The CDR3 is CASSKDGRSYGYTF. Here the CDR3 DNA reads TGTGCCAGCAGCAAAGATGGCAGGTCCTATGGCTACACCTTC.

The rearrangement joins TRBV24-1 to TRBJ2-2; a weak D match, TRBD1 (6 bases). V lost 10 bases and J lost 4, with 9 bases in between. This CDR3 has 12 amino acids. Germline values: CDR1 KGHDR, CDR2 SFDVKD. CDR3: CATTGLTGELFF. The CDR3 region has the DNA TGTGCCACTACAGGGCTCACCGGGGAGCTGTTTTTT.

The V call is TRBV6-5, the J call TRBJ1-1, with 7 positions matching TRBD1. V lost 6 bases and J lost 1; bases outside the gene matches: 8. This CDR3 has 15 residues. Germline CDR1 MNHEY, CDR2 SVGAGI. The CDR3 region is CASRLGGTANTEAFF. The CDR3 DNA reads TGTGCCAGCAGGTTAGGAGGGACAGCGAACACTGAAGCTTTCTTT.

This sequence joins TRBV19 and TRBJ2-7, with D possibly matching TRBD1 (6 bases). The length of the CDR3 is 13 residues. Germline lookup yields CDR1 LNHDA and CDR2 SQIVND (reference sequence). V shed 8 bases and J shed 1 base, with 12 bases lying between them. The CDR3 is CASGNGQSYEQYF. The CDR3 DNA reads as TGTGCCAGTGGGAACGGACAGTCCTACGAGCAGTACTTC. The entire variable domain, with the rest obtained from reference TRBV19 and TRBJ2-7, is as follows: DGGITQSPKYLFRKEGQNVTLSCEQNLNHDAMYWYRQDPGQGLRLIYYSQIVNDFQKGDIAEGYSVSREKKESFPLTVTSAQKNPTAFYLCASGNGQSYEQYFGPGTRLTVT.

V usage is TRBV30 and J usage is TRBJ1-5; a possible D gene is TRBD1 (5 bases). This CDR3 has 17 residues. Between the trimmed V and J ends, which lost 5 bases and 1 base, there was a span of 21 bases. Per germline, CDR1 GTSNPN and CDR2 SVGIG (reference sequence). Here the CDR3 reads CAWGPGTVYGSNQPQHF. The CDR3 bases are TGTGCCTGGGGTCCCGGGACTGTCTATGGGAGCAATCAGCCCCAGCATTTT.

The chain uses TRBV6-1 and TRBJ1-2, with D perhaps TRBD1 (5 bases). From germline, CDR1 is MNHNS and CDR2 SASEGT. V lost 3 bases and J lost 6, with 5 bases in between. The CDR3 contains 11 residues. The CDR3 coding sequence is TGTGCCAGCAGTGACAGGGATGGCTACACCTTC. It codes for CASSDRDGYTF.

The CDR3, as DNA: TGTGCCAGCAGTTACTCGGGACAGGGTGTAGAAAAACTGTTTTTT. Residues: CASSYSGQGVEKLFF. The V gene is TRBV6-6, the J gene TRBJ1-4, with 9 bases lining up with TRBD1. V dropped 0 bases and J dropped 8; count of bases not matched to a gene: 4. The CDR3 spans 15 residues. In germline, CDR1 is MNHNY, CDR2 SVGAGI (reference sequence).

The V call is TRBV15, the J call TRBJ2-1; tentatively, D is TRBD2 (6 bases). The CDR3 extends over 16 amino acids. Germline V CDR1 and CDR2: LNHNV, YYDKDF (reference sequence). The germline V and J ends were trimmed by 0 bases and 0 bases, with 9 bases remaining between them. The CDR3 DNA sequence: TGTGCCACCAGCAGAGATCTGGGGGGCTCCTACAATGAGCAGTTCTTC. This gives the protein CATSRDLGGSYNEQFF.

V is TRBV19 and J is TRBJ1-1, with 11 bases identical to TRBD1. This CDR3 spans 18 amino acids. The germline gives CDR1 LNHDA, CDR2 SQIVND (reference sequence). The junction had 16 bases not matched to a gene; V was cut back by 4 bases and J by 6 bases. The DNA for the CDR3 is TGTGCCAGTAGTAATCTACTCCGGGACAGGGGGTTGAGGGCTGAAGCTTTCTTT. Protein: CASSNLLRDRGLRAEAFF. Supplemented by reference TRBV19 and TRBJ1-1, the full variable domain reads DGGITQSPKYLFRKEGQNVTLSCEQNLNHDAMYWYRQDPGQGLRLIYYSQIVNDFQKGDIAEGYSVSREKKESFPLTVTSAQKNPTAFYLCASSNLLRDRGLRAEAFFGQGTRLTVV.

This chain uses TRBV28 with TRBJ1-5, with D perhaps TRBD1 (6 bases). Between the trimmed V and J ends, which lost 6 bases and 0 bases, there was a span of 12 bases. Germline-derived CDR1 and CDR2 are MDHEN and SYDVKM. The CDR3 sequence is 15 residues long. CDR3: CASRSGQYSNQPQHF. The CDR3 DNA sequence: TGTGCCAGCAGGTCCGGACAGTATAGCAATCAGCCCCAGCATTTT.

The chain links TRBV4-3 to TRBJ2-7, with 9 bases identical to TRBD1. CDR1 is LGHNA and CDR2 is YSLEER in the germline V gene. The CDR3 sequence is 16 residues long. Losses at the gene ends were 0 bases for V and 5 bases for J; bases not matched to a gene: 8. DNA of the CDR3: TGCGCCAGCAGCCAAGATTGGGGACAGGGTTACAACGAGCAGTACTTC. Protein sequence: CASSQDWGQGYNEQYF.

In its sample, this clone was seen once. The chain combines TRBV19 with TRBJ1-1; D is unclear. Germline V gene sequence: CDR1 LNHDA, CDR2 SQIVND (reference sequence). CDR3 length equals 14 residues. V dropped 4 bases and J dropped 8 bases, with 17 bases sitting between them. Here the CDR3 DNA reads TGTGCCAGTAGTACCCGCGGGAGAAACAGAGAAGCTTTCTTT. Protein product: CASSTRGRNREAFF. The full variable domain, its missing parts supplied by reference TRBV19 and TRBJ1-1, is DGGITQSPKYLFRKEGQNVTLSCEQNLNHDAMYWYRQDPGQGLRLIYYSQIVNDFQKGDIAEGYSVSREKKESFPLTVTSAQKNPTAFYLCASSTRGRNREAFFGQGTRLTVV.

This sequence joins TRBV4-1 and TRBJ2-1; 8 nucleotides line up with TRBD2. The ends lost 4 bases at V and 9 bases at J; junction bases unmatched: 8. The CDR3 consists of 14 residues. Germline CDR1 reads MGHRA; CDR2 reads YSYEKL. The CDR3 DNA follows: TGCGCCAGCAGCCGCGGACTAGCAGAACCTGAGCAGTTCTTC. Translated: CASSRGLAEPEQFF.

This rearrangement joins TRBV9 to TRBJ1-1; TRBD1 is a possible D gene (5 bases). This CDR3 comprises 13 residues. CDR1 and CDR2 from the germline V gene are SGDLS and YYNGEE. V was cut by 3 bases and J by 1 base, with 7 bases left in between. This chain's CDR3 is CASSAQGNTEAFF. As DNA, the CDR3 is TGTGCCAGCAGCGCCCAGGGGAACACTGAAGCTTTCTTT.